A selection of T cell receptor beta chains follows, all from one sample in a study of Ad26.COV2.S vaccination and SARS-CoV-2 variants. Sequencing was performed with immunoSEQ multiplex PCR; in TCRdb, only in-frame clones are kept and a portion is missing. The table records about 350,000 clones, approximately 90% of them present only once. The source material was peripheral blood, sampled in a trial of Ad26.COV2.S vaccine versus placebo. These TCRs come from a person between 18 and 59 years old who received the Ad26.COV2.S COVID-19 vaccine or a placebo. The CDR3 runs from the conserved cysteine through the conserved F or W. The order of the fields is CDR3 protein, J gene, V gene.

CASIEGGRQPQHF TRBJ1-5 TRBV6-5
CASSIDLGGGGSDEQYF TRBJ2-7 TRBV19
CASSPDSNQPQHF TRBJ1-5 TRBV3-1/TRBV3-2
CASSFKGYPTMNTEAFF TRBJ1-1 TRBV27
CASSPPSGLGAHEQFF TRBJ2-1 TRBV18
CASSTGTIARQPQHF TRBJ1-5 TRBV2
CASSLDQGTYEQFF TRBJ2-1 TRBV27
CASSRGAVYGYTF TRBJ1-2 TRBV6-4
CASSFLRVGDTQYF TRBJ2-3 TRBV5-4
CASSSYRVSGELFF TRBJ2-2 TRBV27
CATSDHSGRGLGEQFF TRBJ2-1 TRBV24-1
CASSQEGTANTEAFF TRBJ1-1 TRBV4-2
CASSFRTEKPYNYGYTF TRBJ1-2 TRBV27
CASSRTINYGYTF TRBJ1-2 TRBV6-5
CASMGVGDTEAFF TRBJ1-1 TRBV25-1
CASRETGWTEAFF TRBJ1-1 TRBV6-4
CASSITASYNEQFF TRBJ2-1 TRBV19
CASRQSLGTGELFF TRBJ2-2 TRBV6-6
CASSLERGAKAFF TRBJ1-1 TRBV5-6
CASHPPSGAYTF TRBJ1-2 TRBV27
CASRQGTNTGELFF TRBJ2-2 TRBV10-3
CASSSQGHNTEAFF TRBJ1-1 TRBV5-1
CSGGRSHEQYF TRBJ2-7 TRBV20-1
CASSQGTSGGARNTGELFF TRBJ2-2 TRBV4-1
CASTAPGQSNEQYF TRBJ2-7 TRBV28
CASSQTSENEQYF TRBJ2-7 TRBV3-1/TRBV3-2
CASRAQGVNYGYTF TRBJ1-2 TRBV5-4
CASSQTPGPQFNTEAFF TRBJ1-1 TRBV27
CASSFRGMNTEAFF TRBJ1-1 TRBV11-2
CASSEAIRDGYTF TRBJ1-2 TRBV6-1
CASSDSSTNYGYTF TRBJ1-2 TRBV6-4
CASSIGTPLGYTF TRBJ1-2 TRBV7-2
CASSQVTSMGSPLHF TRBJ1-6 TRBV4-3
CASSSPGGSGYTF TRBJ1-2 TRBV27
CASSLGNTGNQPQHF TRBJ1-5 TRBV27
CASSAIGSGANVLTF TRBJ2-6 TRBV9
CASGGQGNGEQFF TRBJ2-1 TRBV27
CASSVEIGTEAFF TRBJ1-1 TRBV9
CASRTDDNQPQHF TRBJ1-5 TRBV19
CASSGEGQGFSPLHF TRBJ1-6 TRBV2
CASSLVGATDTQYF TRBJ2-3 TRBV7-2
CASSRDRTNYGYTF TRBJ1-2 TRBV5-1
CASTRGSGSSYEQYF TRBJ2-7 TRBV7-6
CASSQGSRQPQHF TRBJ1-5 TRBV3-1/TRBV3-2
CASSLAGTGDEKLFF TRBJ1-4 TRBV5-1
CASSQEAYGARIQHF TRBJ1-5 TRBV3-1/TRBV3-2
CASSHEPGQGSNEKLFF TRBJ1-4 TRBV18
CASSQERAGGDSTQYF TRBJ2-3 TRBV4-3